Here is one T cell receptor (beta chain) with its context. V was pared by 4 bases and J by 4 bases, with 6 bases of the junction left unmatched. Per the germline V gene, CDR1 is SGHAT and CDR2 is FQNNGV. The CDR3 has 14 residues. This sample is part of a study of blood T cell repertoires in COVID-19. Background on the study: PBMCs, B-cell-depleted T cells, or T cells were the source of the cDNA or gDNA that made up the material.

Source study methods: Researchers report that nucleated cell counts were estimated from reference gene primer amplification. The method was immunoSEQ multiplex PCR; TCRdb's version includes in-frame clones alone and lacks a portion of them. V, J and clone size were drawn from that table, and D and trimming were deduced from the DNA. The sample lists some 270,000 clones, 75% to 90% occurring once. The TCR was taken from a man aged 30 to 39 with acute or convalescent COVID-19. The sequencing sample was made of peripheral blood. The chain couples TRBV11-2 to TRBJ2-7; 8 bases agree with TRBD2. This CDR3 reads CASSSGLARYEQYF. In nucleotides, the CDR3 is TGTGCCAGCAGCTCAGGACTAGCAAGGTACGAGCAGTACTTC.